This T cell receptor beta chain was recovered during a study of blood T cell repertoires in COVID-19. Background on the study: The analysed material was cDNA or gDNA that came from T cells, B-cell-depleted T cells, or PBMCs.

The CDR3 consists of 15 residues. The germline gives CDR1 LGHNA, CDR2 YNFKEQ. The trim removed 4 bases at V and 6 bases at J, leaving 6 bases unmatched. A single count supports this clone. This table comes from immunoSEQ multiplex PCR, and its TCRdb copy is limited to in-frame clones, with some not included. The sample has about 380,000 clones, more than 80% seen once. The sequence derives from a man aged 35-49 years with acute or convalescent COVID-19. Sequenced sample: peripheral blood. The chain has TRBV4-2 and TRBJ2-2; 9 bases fit TRBD1. The CDR3 loop is CASSRGTGNSGELFF. CDR3 in DNA: TGTGCCAGCAGCCGGGGGACAGGGAATTCCGGGGAGCTGTTTTTT.